The 13 T cell receptor beta chains given below trace back to one sample, sequenced in a study of cytomegalovirus exposure and HLA in healthy donors. The PCR contained 60 Vbeta and 13 Jbeta primers. The method was immunoSEQ multiplex PCR; TCRdb's version includes in-frame clones alone and lacks a portion of them. Among some 200,000 clones listed, 75% to 80% were seen once. Sequencing used PBMCs. The receptor set was obtained from a man aged 18 to 30 in good health and CMV-seronegative.

The rearrangement links TRBV27 to TRBJ1-4; 7 nucleotides align to TRBD1. Germline trimming cut 4 bases from V and 7 bases from J; bases unmatched to any gene: 9. The germline CDR1 and CDR2 sequences are MNHEY and SMNVEV (reference sequence). The CDR3 has 15 residues. CDR3 bases: TGTGCCAGCAGTTATATGACAGGGCGGAGTGAAAAACTGTTTTTT. Its translation: CASSYMTGRSEKLFF.

J is TRBJ2-1 and V is TRBV23-1, with TRBD2 matching 9 bases. TRBV23-1 is designated an ORF whose function remains uncertain. The junction had 4 bases not matched to a gene; V was cut back by 1 base and J by 0 bases. The CDR3 is 17 amino acids. The CDR3 sequence: CASSQFPSGTSYNEQFF. CDR3 in DNA: TGCGCCAGCAGTCAATTTCCTAGCGGGACCTCCTACAATGAGCAGTTCTTC.

V is TRBV5-1 and J is TRBJ1-3, with D unresolved. Between the trimmed V and J ends, which lost 0 bases and 0 bases, there was a span of 10 bases. The germline CDR1 and CDR2 sequences are SGHRS and YFSETQ. This CDR3 comprises 16 residues. Here the CDR3 reads CASSLDGRPSGNTIYF. Here the CDR3 DNA reads TGCGCCAGCAGCTTGGACGGCAGGCCCTCTGGAAACACCATATATTTT.

The CDR3 nucleotides are TGTGCCAGCAGTGAACAAGGGGGTGGCACAGATACGCAGTATTTT. Translating gives CASSEQGGGTDTQYF. The rearrangement uses TRBV6-4 and TRBJ2-3; D is perhaps TRBD1 (6 bases). The V gene lost 3 bases and the J gene lost 1 base, with 11 bases spanning the gap. CDR1 MRHNA and CDR2 SNTAGT come from the germline V gene. CDR3 size: 15 residues.

In the case of this clone: One end of the junction does not line up with germline, which may come from a read error. The V call is TRBV27, the J call TRBJ2-7; TRBD2 matches at 9 bases. The CDR3 is 15 residues long. Germline CDR1 is MNHEY and CDR2 is SMNVEV (reference sequence). CDR3 residues: CAGSLRFSGSYEQYF. DNA for the CDR3: TGTGCCGGCAGTTTACGGTTTAGCGGGAGCTACGAGCAGTACTTC.

The chain carries TRBV28 and TRBJ2-7; TRBD2 matches at 9 bases. The CDR3 covers 13 residues. Germline lookup yields CDR1 MDHEN and CDR2 SYDVKM. The ends lost 7 bases at V and 4 bases at J; junction bases unmatched: 5. The CDR3 region is CASNQGLAYEQYF. CDR3 coding DNA: TGTGCCAGCAATCAAGGACTAGCGTACGAGCAGTACTTC.

The genes are TRBV11-2 and TRBJ2-2; possible D gene TRBD1, 6 bases. V shed 4 bases and J shed 1 base, with 16 bases lying between them. CDR1 and CDR2 (germline): SGHAT, FQNNGV. The CDR3 length is 17 residues. DNA for the CDR3: TGTGCCAGCAGCTCTTTTAGGGGGAGACAGAACACCGGGGAGCTGTTTTTT. This codes for CASSSFRGRQNTGELFF.

CDR3 coding DNA: TGTGCCAGCAGCACTCCAGGGCGAGGAGAGACCCAGTACTTC. Translation: CASSTPGRGETQYF. The chain has TRBV7-9 and TRBJ2-5, with D tentatively TRBD1 (5 bases). CDR1 SEHNR and CDR2 FQNEAQ come from the germline V gene (reference sequence). This CDR3 has 14 amino acids. Trimming removed 5 bases from V and 4 bases from J, with 14 bases in between. The complete variable domain, with remaining parts taken from reference TRBV7-9 and TRBJ2-5, reads DTGVSQNPRHKITKRGQNVTFRCDPISEHNRLYWYRQTLGQGPEFLTYFQNEAQLEKSRLLSDRFSAERPKGSFSTLEIQRTEQGDSAMYLCASSTPGRGETQYFGPGTRLLVL.

This chain uses TRBV29-1 with TRBJ2-1; 10 nucleotides match TRBD2. With 5 bases clipped from V and 9 bases from J, the junction kept 10 bases outside the gene matches. Germline assignment: CDR1 SQVTM and CDR2 ANQGSEA. The CDR3 spans 14 residues. The CDR3 spells CSVNGLAGVGEQFF. As DNA, the CDR3 is TGCAGCGTTAATGGTCTAGCGGGAGTTGGTGAGCAGTTCTTC.

V gene TRBV5-1 combines with J gene TRBJ1-2, with D possibly matching TRBD1 (5 bases). The CDR3 is 13 residues long. Looked up from germline, CDR1 is SGHRS and CDR2 is YFSETQ. With 0 bases removed from V and 6 bases from J, the gap between germline ends came to 9 bases. CDR3 nucleotides: TGCGCCAGCAGCTTGGCAGGGATTAATGGCTACACCTTC. Its translation is CASSLAGINGYTF.

The CDR3 spells CAISEPLGLAGEETQYF. Here the CDR3 DNA reads TGTGCCATCAGTGAGCCCTTAGGACTAGCGGGAGAAGAGACCCAGTACTTC. The rearrangement links TRBV10-3 to TRBJ2-5; 13 bases fit TRBD2. V lost 2 bases, J lost 3 bases, and 6 bases stayed unmatched. CDR1 is ENHRY and CDR2 is SYGVKD in the germline V gene. There are 17 residues in the CDR3.

The gene calls are TRBV7-2 and TRBJ1-1; 9 bases align to TRBD1. The V gene's germline CDR1 is SGHTA and CDR2 FQGNSA. The CDR3 sequence is 18 residues long. V dropped 1 base and J dropped 1; count of bases not matched to a gene: 10. The CDR3 region is CASSLVGQGIITNTEAFF. The CDR3 nucleotides read TGTGCCAGCAGCTTAGTTGGACAGGGGATAATTACGAACACTGAAGCTTTCTTT.

V usage is TRBV7-2 and J usage is TRBJ2-4, with D possibly TRBD2 on 6 matching bases. The CDR3 has 16 amino acids. Germline V gene lookup returns CDR1 SGHTA and CDR2 FQGNSA. V lost 2 bases and J lost 5, with 16 bases in between. For the CDR3, the DNA is TGTGCCAGCAGCTTACAGGGAGGCGGGGAGCAAAACATTCAGTACTTC. Its translation: CASSLQGGGEQNIQYF.